These 3 T cell receptor beta chains share one sample of origin, sequenced in a study of shared clonotypes between healthy human individuals. TCRdb keeps only in-frame clones here, not all; method: immunoSEQ multiplex PCR. The table includes approximately 2.5 million clones, more than 90% detected once. Sequencing input: naive CD4+ T cells sorted from blood. Subset meaning: CD45RA+ positively selected. These receptors were collected from a man in his late teens or twenties in good health.

J is TRBJ2-3 and V is TRBV14; 10 bases are shared with TRBD2. Trimming cost V 5 bases and J 6 bases; bases outside gene matches: 8. The length of the CDR3 is 15 residues. Germline V gene sequence: CDR1 SGHDN, CDR2 FVKESK. In DNA form, the CDR3 reads TGTGCCAGCAGCTTAACTAGCGGGGCCTTCGATACGCAGTATTTT. Residues: CASSLTSGAFDTQYF.

This chain connects TRBV28 to TRBJ2-5; TRBD2 matches at 12 bases. The CDR3 is 15 residues long. CDR1 MDHEN and CDR2 SYDVKM come from the germline V gene. Trimming at V came to 5 bases and at J to 3 bases, leaving 4 bases not matched to a gene. The DNA for the CDR3 is TGTGCCAGCAGTGAGGCTAGCGGGGGGGAAGAGACCCAGTACTTC. Translated, it gives CASSEASGGEETQYF.

The chain links TRBV30 to TRBJ2-7; D gene unclear. Germline CDR1 and CDR2: GTSNPN and SVGIG (reference sequence). This CDR3 spans 13 amino acids. V lost 0 bases and J 2 bases, leaving 8 bases between the germline ends. CDR3 bases: TGTGCCTGGAGTGTAATATCTGCCTACGAGCAGTACTTC. The encoded protein is CAWSVISAYEQYF.